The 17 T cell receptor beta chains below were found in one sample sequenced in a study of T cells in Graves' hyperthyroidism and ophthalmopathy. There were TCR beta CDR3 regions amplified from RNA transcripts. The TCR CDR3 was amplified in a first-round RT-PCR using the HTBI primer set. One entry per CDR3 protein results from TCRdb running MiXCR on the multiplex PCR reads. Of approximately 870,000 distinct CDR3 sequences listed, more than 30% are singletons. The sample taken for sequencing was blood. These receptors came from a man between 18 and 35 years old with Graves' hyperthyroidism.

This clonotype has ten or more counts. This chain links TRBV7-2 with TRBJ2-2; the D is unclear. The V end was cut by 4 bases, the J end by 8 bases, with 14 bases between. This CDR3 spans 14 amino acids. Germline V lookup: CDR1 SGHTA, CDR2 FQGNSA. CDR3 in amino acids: CASSSTAGLGELFF. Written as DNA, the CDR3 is TGTGCCAGCAGCTCGACCGCTGGGTTAGGGGAGCTGTTTTTT.

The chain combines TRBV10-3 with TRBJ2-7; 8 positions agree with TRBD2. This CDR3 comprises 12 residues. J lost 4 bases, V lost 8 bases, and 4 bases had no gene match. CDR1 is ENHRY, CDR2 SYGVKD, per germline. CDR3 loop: CAIGSGGYEQYF. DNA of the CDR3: TGTGCCATCGGGAGCGGGGGTTACGAGCAGTACTTC.

The CDR3 nucleotides are TGTGCCAGCAGTTACTCAAGGCTCGGATCCAAAGATTCACCCCTCCACTTT. It encodes CASSYSRLGSKDSPLHF. The gene calls are TRBV6-5 and TRBJ1-6; D gene unclear. Trimming cost V 0 bases and J 8 bases, with 17 bases left between them. Germline V lookup: CDR1 MNHEY, CDR2 SVGAGI. This CDR3 contains 17 residues.

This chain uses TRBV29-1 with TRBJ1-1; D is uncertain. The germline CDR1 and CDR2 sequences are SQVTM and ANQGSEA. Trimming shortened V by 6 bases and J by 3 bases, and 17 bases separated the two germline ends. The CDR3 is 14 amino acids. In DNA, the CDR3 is TGCAGCGTACGCATCCTCTGGGCCCACACTGAAGCTTTCTTT. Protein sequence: CSVRILWAHTEAFF.

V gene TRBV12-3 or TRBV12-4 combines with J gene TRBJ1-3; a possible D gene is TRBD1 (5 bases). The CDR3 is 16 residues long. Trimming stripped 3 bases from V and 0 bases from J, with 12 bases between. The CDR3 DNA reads TGTGCCAGCAGTTTTAGACAGACCTCCTCTGGAAACACCATATATTTT. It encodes CASSFRQTSSGNTIYF.

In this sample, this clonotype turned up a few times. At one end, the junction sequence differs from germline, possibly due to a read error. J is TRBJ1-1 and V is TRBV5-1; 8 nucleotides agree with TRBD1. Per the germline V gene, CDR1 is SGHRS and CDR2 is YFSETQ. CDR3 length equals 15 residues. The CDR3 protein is CASSLETGDNTEAFF. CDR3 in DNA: TGTGCCAGCAGCTTAGAGACAGGGGACAACACTGAAGCTTTCTTT.

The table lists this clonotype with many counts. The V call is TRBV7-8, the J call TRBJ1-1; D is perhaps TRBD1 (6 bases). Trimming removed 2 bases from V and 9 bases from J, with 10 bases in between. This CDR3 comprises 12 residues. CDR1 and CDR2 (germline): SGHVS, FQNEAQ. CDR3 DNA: TGTGCCAGCAGCTTAAACCGGGACAAAGCTTTCTTT. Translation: CASSLNRDKAFF.

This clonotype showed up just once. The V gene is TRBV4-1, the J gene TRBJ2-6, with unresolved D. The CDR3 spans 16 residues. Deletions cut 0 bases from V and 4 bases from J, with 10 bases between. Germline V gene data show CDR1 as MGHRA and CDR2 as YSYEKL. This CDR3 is CASSQDLGLGANVLTF. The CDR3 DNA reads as TGCGCCAGCAGCCAAGATTTAGGTCTGGGGGCCAACGTCCTGACTTTC.

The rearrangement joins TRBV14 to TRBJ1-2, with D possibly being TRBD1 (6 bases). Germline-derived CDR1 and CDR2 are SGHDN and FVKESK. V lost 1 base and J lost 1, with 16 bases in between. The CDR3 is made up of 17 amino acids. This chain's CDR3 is CASSQGDTPYNNYGYTF. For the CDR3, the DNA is TGTGCCAGCAGCCAAGGGGACACACCCTATAATAACTATGGCTACACCTTC.

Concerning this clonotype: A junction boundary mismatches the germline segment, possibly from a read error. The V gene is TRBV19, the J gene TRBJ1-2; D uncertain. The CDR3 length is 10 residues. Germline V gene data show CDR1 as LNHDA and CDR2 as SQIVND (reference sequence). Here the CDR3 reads CASSILAGDF. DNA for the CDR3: TGTGCCAGTAGTATCCTAGCGGGAGACTTC.

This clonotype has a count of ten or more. CDR3: CASSPTGWGGYTF. CDR3 in DNA: TGTGCCAGCAGCCCTACAGGGTGGGGTGGCTACACCTTC. The chain joins TRBV12-3 or TRBV12-4 to TRBJ1-2; a weak D match, TRBD1 (6 bases). This CDR3 comprises 13 residues. The germline V and J ends were trimmed by 6 bases and 7 bases, with 15 bases remaining between them.

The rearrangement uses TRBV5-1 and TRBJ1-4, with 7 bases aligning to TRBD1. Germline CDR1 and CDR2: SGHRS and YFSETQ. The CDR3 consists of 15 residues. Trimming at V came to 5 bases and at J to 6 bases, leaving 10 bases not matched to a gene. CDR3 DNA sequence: TGCGCCAGCAGGATTCGACAGGGAATGGATGAAAAACTGTTTTTT. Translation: CASRIRQGMDEKLFF. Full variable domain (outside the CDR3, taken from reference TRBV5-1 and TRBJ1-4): KAGVTQTPRYLIKTRGQQVTLSCSPISGHRSVSWYQQTPGQGLQFLFEYFSETQRNKGNFPGRFSGRQFSNSRSEMNVSTLELGDSALYLCASRIRQGMDEKLFFGSGTQLSVL.

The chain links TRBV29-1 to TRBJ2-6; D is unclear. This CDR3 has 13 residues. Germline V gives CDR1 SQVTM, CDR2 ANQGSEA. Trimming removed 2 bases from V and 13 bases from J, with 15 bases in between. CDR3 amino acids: CSVERLGSEVLTF. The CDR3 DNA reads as TGCAGCGTTGAACGCCTGGGGTCTGAGGTCCTGACTTTC.

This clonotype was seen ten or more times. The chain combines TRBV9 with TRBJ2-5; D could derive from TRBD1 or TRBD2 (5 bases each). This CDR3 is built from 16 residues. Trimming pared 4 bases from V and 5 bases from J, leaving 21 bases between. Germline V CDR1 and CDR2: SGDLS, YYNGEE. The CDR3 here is CASSPRVASRVETQYF. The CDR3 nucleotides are TGTGCCAGCAGCCCCCGGGTAGCGAGCAGGGTGGAGACCCAGTACTTC.

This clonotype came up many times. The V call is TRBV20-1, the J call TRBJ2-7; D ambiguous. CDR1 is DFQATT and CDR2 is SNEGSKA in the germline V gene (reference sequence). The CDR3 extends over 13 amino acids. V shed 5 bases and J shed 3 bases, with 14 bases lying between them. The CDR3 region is CSALASGGYEQYF. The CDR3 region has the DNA TGCAGTGCTTTGGCGTCAGGCGGCTACGAGCAGTACTTC.

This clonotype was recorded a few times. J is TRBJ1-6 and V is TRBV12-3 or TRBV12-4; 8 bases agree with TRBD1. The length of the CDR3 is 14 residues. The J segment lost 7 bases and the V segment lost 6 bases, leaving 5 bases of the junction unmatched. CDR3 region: CASRTTGGNSPLHF. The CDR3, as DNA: TGTGCCAGCAGAACCACAGGGGGGAATTCACCCCTCCACTTT.

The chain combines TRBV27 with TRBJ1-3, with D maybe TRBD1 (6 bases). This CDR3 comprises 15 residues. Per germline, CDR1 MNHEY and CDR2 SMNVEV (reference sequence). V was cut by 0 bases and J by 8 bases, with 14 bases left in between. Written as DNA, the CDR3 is TGTGCCAGCAGTTTATCTCCGGGGGGCGGACACACCATATATTTT. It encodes CASSLSPGGGHTIYF.